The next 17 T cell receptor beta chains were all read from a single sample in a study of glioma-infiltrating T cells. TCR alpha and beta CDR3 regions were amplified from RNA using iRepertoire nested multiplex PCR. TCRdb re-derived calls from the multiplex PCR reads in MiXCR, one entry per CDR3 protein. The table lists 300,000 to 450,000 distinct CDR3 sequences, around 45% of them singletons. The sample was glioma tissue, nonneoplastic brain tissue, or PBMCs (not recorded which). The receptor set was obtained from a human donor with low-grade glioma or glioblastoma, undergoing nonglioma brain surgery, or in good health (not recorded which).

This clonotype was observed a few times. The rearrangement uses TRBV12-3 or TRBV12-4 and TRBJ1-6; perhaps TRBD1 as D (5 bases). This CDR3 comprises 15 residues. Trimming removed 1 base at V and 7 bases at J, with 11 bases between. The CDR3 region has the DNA TGTGCCAGCAGTTTAGAAGCAGGGAGCAATTCACCCCTCCACTTT. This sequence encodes CASSLEAGSNSPLHF.

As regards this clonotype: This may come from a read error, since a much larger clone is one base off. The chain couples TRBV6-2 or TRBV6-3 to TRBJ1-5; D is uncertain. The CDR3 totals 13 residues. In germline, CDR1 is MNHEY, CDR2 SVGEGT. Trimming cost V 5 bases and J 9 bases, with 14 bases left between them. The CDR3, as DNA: TGTGCCAGCAGTCCCTCAAGGGCCCGGCCCCAGCATTTT. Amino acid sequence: CASSPSRARPQHF.

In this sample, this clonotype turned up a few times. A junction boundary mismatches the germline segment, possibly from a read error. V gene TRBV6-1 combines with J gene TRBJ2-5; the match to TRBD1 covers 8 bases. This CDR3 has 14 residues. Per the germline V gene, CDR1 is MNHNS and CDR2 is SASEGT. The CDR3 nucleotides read TGTGCCAGCAGCGAAGACAGGGGCGGTGAGACCCAGTACTTC. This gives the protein CASSEDRGGETQYF.

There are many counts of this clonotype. DNA of the CDR3: TGTGCCAGCAGACCGGGACACAATAATTCACCCCTCCACTTT. Residues: CASRPGHNNSPLHF. The chain uses TRBV6-2 or TRBV6-3 and TRBJ1-6; the D gene is possibly TRBD1 (6 bases). Germline assignment: CDR1 MNHEY and CDR2 SVGEGT. V was trimmed by 6 bases and J by 5 bases, leaving 11 bases between them. The CDR3 is 14 residues long.

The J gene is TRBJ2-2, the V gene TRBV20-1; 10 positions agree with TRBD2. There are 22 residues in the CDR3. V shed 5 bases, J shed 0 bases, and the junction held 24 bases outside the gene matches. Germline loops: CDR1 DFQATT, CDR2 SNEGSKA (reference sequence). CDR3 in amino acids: CSAHQPKSGRVYADANTGELFF. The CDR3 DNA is TGCAGTGCTCACCAGCCGAAGAGCGGGAGGGTTTACGCAGACGCGAACACCGGGGAGCTGTTTTTT.

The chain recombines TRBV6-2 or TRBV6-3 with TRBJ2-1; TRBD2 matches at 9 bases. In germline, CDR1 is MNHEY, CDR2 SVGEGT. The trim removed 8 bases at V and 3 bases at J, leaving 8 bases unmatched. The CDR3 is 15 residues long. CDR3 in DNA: TGTGCCAGCGGACGTTTAGCGGGAGTCTACAATGAGCAGTTCTTC. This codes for CASGRLAGVYNEQFF.

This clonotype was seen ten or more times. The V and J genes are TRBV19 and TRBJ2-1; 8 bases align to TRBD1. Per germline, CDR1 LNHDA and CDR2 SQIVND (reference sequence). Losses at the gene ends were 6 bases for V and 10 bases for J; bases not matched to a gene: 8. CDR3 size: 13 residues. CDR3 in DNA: TGTGCCAGTAGAGGGACAGGATCTCTGGAGCAGTTCTTC. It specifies CASRGTGSLEQFF.

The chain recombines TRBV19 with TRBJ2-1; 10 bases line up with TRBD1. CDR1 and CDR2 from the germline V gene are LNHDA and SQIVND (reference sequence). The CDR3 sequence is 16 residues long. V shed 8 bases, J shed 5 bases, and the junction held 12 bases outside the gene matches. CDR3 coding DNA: TGTGCCAGTTCTAGAACCGCCGGGACAGGGGACAATGAGCAGTTCTTC. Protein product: CASSRTAGTGDNEQFF.

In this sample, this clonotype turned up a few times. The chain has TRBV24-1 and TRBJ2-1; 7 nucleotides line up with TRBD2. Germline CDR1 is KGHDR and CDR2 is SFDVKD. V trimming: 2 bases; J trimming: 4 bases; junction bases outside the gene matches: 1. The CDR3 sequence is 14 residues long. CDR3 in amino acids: CATSDSGGYNEQFF. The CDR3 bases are TGTGCCACCAGTGATTCGGGGGGTTACAATGAGCAGTTCTTC.

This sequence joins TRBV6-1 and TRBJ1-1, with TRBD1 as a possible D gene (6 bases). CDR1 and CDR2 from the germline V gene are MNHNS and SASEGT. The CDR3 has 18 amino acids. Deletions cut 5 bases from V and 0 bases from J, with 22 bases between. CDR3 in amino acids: CASSTLTGSGGLNTEAFF. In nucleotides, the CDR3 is TGTGCCAGCAGTACATTGACAGGTTCTGGGGGATTGAACACTGAAGCTTTCTTT.

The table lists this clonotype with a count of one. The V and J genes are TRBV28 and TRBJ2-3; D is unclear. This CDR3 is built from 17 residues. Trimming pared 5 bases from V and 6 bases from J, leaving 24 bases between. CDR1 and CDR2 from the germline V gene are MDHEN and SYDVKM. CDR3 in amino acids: CASSPLRLKGRADTQYF. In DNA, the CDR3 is TGTGCCAGCAGTCCCCTCCGACTCAAGGGTCGGGCGGATACGCAGTATTTT.

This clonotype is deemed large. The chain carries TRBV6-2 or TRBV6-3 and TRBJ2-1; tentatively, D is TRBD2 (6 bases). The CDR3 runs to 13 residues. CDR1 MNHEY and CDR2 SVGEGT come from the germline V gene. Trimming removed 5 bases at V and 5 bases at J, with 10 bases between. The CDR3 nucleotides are TGTGCCAGCAGTCGCGGGGAGCACAATGAGCAGTTCTTC. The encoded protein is CASSRGEHNEQFF.

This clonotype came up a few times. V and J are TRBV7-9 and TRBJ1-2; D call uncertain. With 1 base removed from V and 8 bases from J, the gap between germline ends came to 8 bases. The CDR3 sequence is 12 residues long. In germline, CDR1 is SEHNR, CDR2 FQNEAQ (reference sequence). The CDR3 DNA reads TGTGCCAGCAGCTTAGAGGCGAGAGGCTACACCTTC. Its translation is CASSLEARGYTF.

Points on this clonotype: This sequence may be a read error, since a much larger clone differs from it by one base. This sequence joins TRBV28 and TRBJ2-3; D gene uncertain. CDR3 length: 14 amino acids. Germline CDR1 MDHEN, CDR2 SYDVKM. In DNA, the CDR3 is TGTGCCTGCAGCCTCGCCCAATTCCCAGATACGCAGTATTTT. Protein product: CACSLAQFPDTQYF.

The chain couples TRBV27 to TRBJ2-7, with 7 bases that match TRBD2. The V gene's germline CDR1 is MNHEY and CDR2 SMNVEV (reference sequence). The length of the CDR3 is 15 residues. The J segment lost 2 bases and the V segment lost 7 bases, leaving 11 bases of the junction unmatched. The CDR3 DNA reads TGTGCCAGCAAGCGATTCGGGGGGAGTCCCTACGAGCAGTACTTC. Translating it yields CASKRFGGSPYEQYF.

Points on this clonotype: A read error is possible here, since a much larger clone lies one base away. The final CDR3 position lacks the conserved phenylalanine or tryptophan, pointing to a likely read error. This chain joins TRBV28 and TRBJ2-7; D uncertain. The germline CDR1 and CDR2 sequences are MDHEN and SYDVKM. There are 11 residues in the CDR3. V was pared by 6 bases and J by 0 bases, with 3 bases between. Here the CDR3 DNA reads TGTGCCAGCAGGCGCTCCTACGAGCAGTACCTC. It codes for CASRRSYEQYL.

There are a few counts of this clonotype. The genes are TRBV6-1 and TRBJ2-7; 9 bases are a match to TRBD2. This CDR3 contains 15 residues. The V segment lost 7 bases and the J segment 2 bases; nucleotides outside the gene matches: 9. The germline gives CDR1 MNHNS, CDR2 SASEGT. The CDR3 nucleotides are TGTGCCAGCACCAACGGACTAGCGAAGACCTACGAGCAGTACTTC. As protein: CASTNGLAKTYEQYF.